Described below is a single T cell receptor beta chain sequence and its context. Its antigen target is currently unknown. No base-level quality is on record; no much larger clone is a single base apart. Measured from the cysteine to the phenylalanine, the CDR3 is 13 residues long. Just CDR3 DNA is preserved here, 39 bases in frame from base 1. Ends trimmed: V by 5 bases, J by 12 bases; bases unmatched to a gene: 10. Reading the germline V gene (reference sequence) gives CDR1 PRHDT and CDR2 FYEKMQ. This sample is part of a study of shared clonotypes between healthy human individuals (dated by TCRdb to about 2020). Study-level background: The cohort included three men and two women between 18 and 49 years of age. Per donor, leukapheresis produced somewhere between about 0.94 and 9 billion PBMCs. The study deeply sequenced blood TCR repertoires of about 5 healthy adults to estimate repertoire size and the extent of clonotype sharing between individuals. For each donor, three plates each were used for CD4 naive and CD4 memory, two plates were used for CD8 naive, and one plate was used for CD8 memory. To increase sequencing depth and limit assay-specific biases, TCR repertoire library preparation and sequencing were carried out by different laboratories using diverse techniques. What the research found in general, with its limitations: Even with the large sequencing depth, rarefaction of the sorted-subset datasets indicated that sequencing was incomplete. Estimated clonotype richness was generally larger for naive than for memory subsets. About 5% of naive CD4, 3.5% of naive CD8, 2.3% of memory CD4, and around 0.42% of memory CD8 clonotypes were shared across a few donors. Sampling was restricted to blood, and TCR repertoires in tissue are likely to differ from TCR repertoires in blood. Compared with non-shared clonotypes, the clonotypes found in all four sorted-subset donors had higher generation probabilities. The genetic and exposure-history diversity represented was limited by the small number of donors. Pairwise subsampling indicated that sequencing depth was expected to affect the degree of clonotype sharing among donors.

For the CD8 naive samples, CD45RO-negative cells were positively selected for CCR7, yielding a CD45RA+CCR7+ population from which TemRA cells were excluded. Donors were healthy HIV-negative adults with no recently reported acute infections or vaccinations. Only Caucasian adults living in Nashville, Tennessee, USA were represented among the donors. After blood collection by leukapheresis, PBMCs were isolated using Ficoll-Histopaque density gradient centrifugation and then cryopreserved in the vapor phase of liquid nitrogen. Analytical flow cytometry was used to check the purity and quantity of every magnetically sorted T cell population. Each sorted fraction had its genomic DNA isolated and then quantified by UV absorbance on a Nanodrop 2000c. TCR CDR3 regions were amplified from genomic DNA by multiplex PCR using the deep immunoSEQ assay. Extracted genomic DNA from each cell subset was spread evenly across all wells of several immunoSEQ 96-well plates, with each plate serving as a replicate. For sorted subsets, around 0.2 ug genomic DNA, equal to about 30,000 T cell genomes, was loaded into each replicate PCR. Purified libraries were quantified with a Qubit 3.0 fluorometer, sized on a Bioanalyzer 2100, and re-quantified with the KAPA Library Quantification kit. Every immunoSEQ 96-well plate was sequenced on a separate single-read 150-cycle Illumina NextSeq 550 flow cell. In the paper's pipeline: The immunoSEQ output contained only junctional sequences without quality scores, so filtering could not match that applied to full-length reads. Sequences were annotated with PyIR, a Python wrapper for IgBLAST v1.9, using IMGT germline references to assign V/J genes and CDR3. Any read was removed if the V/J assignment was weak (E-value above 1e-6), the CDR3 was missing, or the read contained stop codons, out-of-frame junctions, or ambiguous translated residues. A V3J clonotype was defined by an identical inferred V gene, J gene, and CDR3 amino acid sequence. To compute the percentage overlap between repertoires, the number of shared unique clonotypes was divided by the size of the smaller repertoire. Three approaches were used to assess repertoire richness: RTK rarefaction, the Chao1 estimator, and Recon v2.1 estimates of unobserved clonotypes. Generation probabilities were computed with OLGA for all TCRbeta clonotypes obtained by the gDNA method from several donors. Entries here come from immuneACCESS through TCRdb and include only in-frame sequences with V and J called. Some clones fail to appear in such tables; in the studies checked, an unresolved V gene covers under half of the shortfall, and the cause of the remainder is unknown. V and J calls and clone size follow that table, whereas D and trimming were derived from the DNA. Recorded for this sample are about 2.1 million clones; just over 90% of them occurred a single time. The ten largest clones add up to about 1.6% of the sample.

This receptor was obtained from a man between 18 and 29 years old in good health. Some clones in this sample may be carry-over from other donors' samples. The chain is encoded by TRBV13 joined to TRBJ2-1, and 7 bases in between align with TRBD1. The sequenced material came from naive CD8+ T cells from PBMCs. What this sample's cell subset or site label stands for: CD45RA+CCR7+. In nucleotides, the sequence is TGTGCCAGCAGCCAAGGGGGCGACTTGTTGCAGTTCTTC. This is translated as CASSQGGDLLQFF.